This entry lists 14 T cell receptor beta chains sequenced from one sample in a study of radiotherapy plus CTLA-4 blockade in lung cancer (dated by TCRdb to 2017 to 2018). Library preparation used the immunoSEQ multiplex PCR assay. Here the immuneACCESS table is served through TCRdb, limited to in-frame sequences with V and J called. Missing clones are a known gap in these copies; in checked studies unresolved V genes cover under half, and the rest lacks a known reason. The sample profile shows roughly 86,000 clones; around 83% of them were found once. 0.82% of the sample lies in the top ten. The sequences come from peripheral blood, collected from a patient treated with radiotherapy plus ipilimumab. The receptors here all came from a human donor with non-small cell lung cancer who had stable disease on radiotherapy plus ipilimumab.

The chain carries TRBV30 and TRBJ1-2; no clear D. The V end was cut by 4 bases, the J end by 4 bases, with 10 bases between. This CDR3 comprises 12 residues. Germline CDR1 is GTSNPN and CDR2 is SVGIG (reference sequence). CDR3 in amino acids: CAWTAGSYGYTF. In DNA, the CDR3 is TGTGCCTGGACCGCGGGGAGCTATGGCTACACCTTC.

The V and J genes are TRBV18 and TRBJ2-1, with D maybe TRBD2 (5 bases). Germline CDR1 and CDR2: KGHSH and LQKENI. V was cut by 5 bases and J by 8 bases, with 7 bases left in between. The CDR3 runs to 11 residues. CDR3 DNA sequence: TGTGCCAGCTCATCCGGGGATGAGCAGTTCTTC. This sequence encodes CASSSGDEQFF. Complete variable domain (other parts from reference TRBV18 and TRBJ2-1): NAGVMQNPRHLVRRRGQEARLRCSPMKGHSHVYWYRQLPEEGLKFMVYLQKENIIDESGMPKERFSAEFPKEGPSILRIQQVVRGDSAAYFCASSSGDEQFFGPGTRLTVL.

This sequence joins TRBV30 and TRBJ1-6; the match to TRBD1 covers 8 bases. The CDR3 covers 14 residues. Germline loops: CDR1 GTSNPN, CDR2 SVGIG (reference sequence). V was clipped by 3 bases and J by 10 bases; unmatched bases: 8. CDR3 sequence (DNA): TGTGCCTGGAGGGGCAGACAGGGGCGGTCACCCCTCCACTTT. Its protein is CAWRGRQGRSPLHF.

Only one count was recorded for this clone. This chain uses TRBV30 with TRBJ1-2, with a tentative D call TRBD1 (6 bases). Germline V gives CDR1 GTSNPN, CDR2 SVGIG (reference sequence). The CDR3 sequence is 17 residues long. Trimming stripped 3 bases from V and 0 bases from J, with 20 bases between. CDR3 loop: CAWRTGTHRATNYGYTF. The CDR3 DNA reads TGTGCCTGGAGGACCGGGACACATAGGGCCACTAACTATGGCTACACCTTC.

V usage is TRBV29-1 and J usage is TRBJ2-2; D not certain. The CDR3 runs 13 residues. Trimming stripped 3 bases from V and 1 base from J, with 6 bases between. From germline, CDR1 is SQVTM and CDR2 ANQGSEA. CDR3 sequence: CSVDPRNTGELFF. CDR3 sequence (DNA): TGCAGCGTTGACCCCCGGAACACCGGGGAGCTGTTTTTT.

The CDR3: CASRKSGGKWGADGYTF. For the CDR3, the DNA is TGTGCCAGCAGAAAATCAGGGGGCAAATGGGGGGCTGATGGCTACACCTTC. The chain uses TRBV28 and TRBJ1-2; 8 nucleotides align to TRBD1. The CDR3 consists of 17 residues. Germline V gene lookup returns CDR1 MDHEN and CDR2 SYDVKM. The V gene end was trimmed by 6 bases and the J gene end by 6 bases; junction bases not matched to a gene: 18.

The gene calls are TRBV28 and TRBJ2-5, with TRBD1 matching 10 bases. Per germline, CDR1 MDHEN and CDR2 SYDVKM. Trimming at V came to 7 bases and at J to 13 bases, leaving 15 bases not matched to a gene. This CDR3 has 14 amino acids. For the CDR3, the DNA is TGTGCCAGCAATCTGTCGGGACAGGGGTGGGGGTTGTACTTC. Protein product: CASNLSGQGWGLYF.

The V gene is TRBV2, the J gene TRBJ1-5, with 11 bases that match TRBD1. V was clipped by 7 bases and J by 1 base; unmatched bases: 3. This CDR3 is built from 15 residues. Germline V CDR1 and CDR2: SNHLY, FYNNEI. CDR3 DNA: TGTGCCAGCATGAGGGACAGGGGGAGCAATCAGCCCCAGCATTTT. It translates to CASMRDRGSNQPQHF.

The rearrangement links TRBV15 to TRBJ2-3; the match to TRBD1 covers 8 bases. Germline-derived CDR1 and CDR2 are LNHNV and YYDKDF (reference sequence). The ends lost 5 bases at V and 2 bases at J; junction bases unmatched: 9. The CDR3 has 16 residues. CDR3 amino acids: CATSEPGTGATDTQYF. Here the CDR3 DNA reads TGTGCCACCAGCGAACCCGGGACAGGAGCCACAGATACGCAGTATTTT.

The V call is TRBV5-1, the J call TRBJ2-2; a possible D gene is TRBD1 (6 bases). CDR3 length equals 16 residues. The V and J ends lost 4 bases and 2 bases respectively, with 15 bases between them. In germline, CDR1 is SGHRS, CDR2 YFSETQ. The CDR3 reads CASSPFGTRNTGELFF. CDR3 nucleotides: TGCGCCAGCAGCCCGTTTGGGACAAGAAACACCGGGGAGCTGTTTTTT.

The genes are TRBV9 and TRBJ1-3; D might be TRBD1 (5 bases). V lost 0 bases and J 2 bases, leaving 12 bases between the germline ends. The V gene's germline CDR1 is SGDLS and CDR2 YYNGEE. This CDR3 is 16 amino acids long. The CDR3 spells CASSVGRTTPGNTIYF. The CDR3 DNA follows: TGTGCCAGCAGCGTAGGGAGGACAACGCCTGGAAACACCATATATTTT.

The V and J genes are TRBV19 and TRBJ2-7; D unclear. The germline V and J ends were trimmed by 3 bases and 6 bases, with 6 bases remaining between them. Germline assignment: CDR1 LNHDA and CDR2 SQIVND (reference sequence). This CDR3 contains 11 residues. CDR3 nucleotides: TGTGCCAGTAGTATTGGGGTCGAGCAGTACTTC. Translating it yields CASSIGVEQYF.

The chain joins TRBV19 to TRBJ1-2, with D unclear. The CDR3 has 15 residues. V was trimmed by 5 bases and J by 0 bases, leaving 13 bases between them. The germline gives CDR1 LNHDA, CDR2 SQIVND (reference sequence). The CDR3 region is CASSVTPAPNYGYTF. The CDR3 DNA follows: TGTGCCAGTAGTGTCACCCCAGCCCCTAACTATGGCTACACCTTC.

CDR3 sequence reads: CASSLPSGTPEQFF. The CDR3 DNA sequence: TGTGCCAGCAGCTTGCCTAGCGGGACTCCTGAGCAGTTCTTC. The chain is built from TRBV5-6 and TRBJ2-1; 9 nucleotides align to TRBD2. The V segment lost 1 base and the J segment 9 bases; nucleotides outside the gene matches: 5. Germline V CDR1 and CDR2: SGHDT, YYEEEE. This CDR3 is 14 amino acids long.